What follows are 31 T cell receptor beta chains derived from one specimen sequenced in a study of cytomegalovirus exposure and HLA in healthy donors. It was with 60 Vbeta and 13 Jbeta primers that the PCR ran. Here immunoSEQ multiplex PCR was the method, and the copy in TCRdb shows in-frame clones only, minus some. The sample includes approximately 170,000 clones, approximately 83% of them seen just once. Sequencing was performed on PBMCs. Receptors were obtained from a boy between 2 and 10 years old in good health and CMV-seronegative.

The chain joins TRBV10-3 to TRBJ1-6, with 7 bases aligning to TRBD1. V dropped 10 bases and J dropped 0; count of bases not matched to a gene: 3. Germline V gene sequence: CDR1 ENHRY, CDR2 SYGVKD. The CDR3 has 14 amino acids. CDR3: CASRDSSYNSPLHF. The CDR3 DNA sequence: TGTGCCAGTCGGGACAGCTCCTATAATTCACCCCTCCACTTT.

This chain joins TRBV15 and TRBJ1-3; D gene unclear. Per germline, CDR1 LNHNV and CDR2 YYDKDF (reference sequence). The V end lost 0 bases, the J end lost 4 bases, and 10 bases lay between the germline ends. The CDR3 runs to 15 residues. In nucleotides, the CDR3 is TGTGCCACCAGCAGAGATCTCGGGAGGGGAAACACCATATATTTT. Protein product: CATSRDLGRGNTIYF.

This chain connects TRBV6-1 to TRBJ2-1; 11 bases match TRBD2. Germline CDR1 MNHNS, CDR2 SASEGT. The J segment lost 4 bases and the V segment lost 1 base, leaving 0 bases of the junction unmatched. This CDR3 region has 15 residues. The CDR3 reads CASSEGTSGYNEQFF. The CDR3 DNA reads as TGTGCCAGCAGTGAAGGGACTAGCGGGTACAATGAGCAGTTCTTC.

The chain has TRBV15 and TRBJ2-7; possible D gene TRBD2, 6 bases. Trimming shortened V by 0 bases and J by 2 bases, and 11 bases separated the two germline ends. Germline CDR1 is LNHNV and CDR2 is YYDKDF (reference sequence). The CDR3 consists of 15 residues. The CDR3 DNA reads TGTGCCACCAGCAGAGAAACCGGGACTCCCTACGAGCAGTACTTC. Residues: CATSRETGTPYEQYF.

CDR3 DNA sequence: TGTGCCACCAGCATTGTTAGGACAAATACGCAGTATTTT. This gives the protein CATSIVRTNTQYF. The V gene is TRBV15, the J gene TRBJ2-3; TRBD1 might be the D (5 bases). The CDR3 is made up of 13 amino acids. Trimming left V 4 bases short and J 7 bases short, with 12 bases between. CDR1 and CDR2 (germline): LNHNV, YYDKDF (reference sequence).

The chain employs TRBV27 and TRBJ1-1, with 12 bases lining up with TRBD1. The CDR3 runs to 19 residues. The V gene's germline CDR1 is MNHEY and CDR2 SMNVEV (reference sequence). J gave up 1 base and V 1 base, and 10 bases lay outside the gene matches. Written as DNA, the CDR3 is TGTGCCAGCAGTTTATGGGGTCCGGGACAGGGGGCGCGGAACACTGAAGCTTTCTTT. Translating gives CASSLWGPGQGARNTEAFF.

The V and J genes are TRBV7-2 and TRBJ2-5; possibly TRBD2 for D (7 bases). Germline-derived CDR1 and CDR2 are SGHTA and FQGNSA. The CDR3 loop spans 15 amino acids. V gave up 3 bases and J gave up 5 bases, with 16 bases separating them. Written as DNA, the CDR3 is TGTGCCAGCAGCTTTGTCGGGGGGAGGGGGGAGACCCAGTACTTC. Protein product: CASSFVGGRGETQYF.

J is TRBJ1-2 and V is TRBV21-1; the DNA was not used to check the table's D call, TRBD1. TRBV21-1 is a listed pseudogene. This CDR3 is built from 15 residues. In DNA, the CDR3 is TGTGCCAGCAGCAAACTGGACAGGGAAAACTATGGCTACACCTTC. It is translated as CASSKLDRENYGYTF.

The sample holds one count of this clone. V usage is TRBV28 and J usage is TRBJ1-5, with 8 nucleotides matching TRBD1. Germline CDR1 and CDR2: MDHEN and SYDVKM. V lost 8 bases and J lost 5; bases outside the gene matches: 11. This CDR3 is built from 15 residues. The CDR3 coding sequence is TGTGCCAGCGGAAAACAGGGGGGGGTAGATCAGCCCCAGCATTTT. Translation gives CASGKQGGVDQPQHF. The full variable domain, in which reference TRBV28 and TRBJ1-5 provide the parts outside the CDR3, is DVKVTQSSRYLVKRTGEKVFLECVQDMDHENMFWYRQDPGLGLRLIYFSYDVKMKEKGDIPEGYSVSREKKERFSLILESASTNQTSMYLCASGKQGGVDQPQHFGDGTRLSIL.

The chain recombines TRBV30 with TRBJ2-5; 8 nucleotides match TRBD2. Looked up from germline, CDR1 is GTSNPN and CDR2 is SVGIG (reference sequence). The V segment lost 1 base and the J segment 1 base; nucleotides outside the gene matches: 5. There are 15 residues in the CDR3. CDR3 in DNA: TGTGCCTGGAGTGAGGCGGGGGGATTCCAAGAGACCCAGTACTTC. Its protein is CAWSEAGGFQETQYF. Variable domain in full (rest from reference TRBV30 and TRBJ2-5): SQTIHQWPATLVQPVGSPLSLECTVEGTSNPNLYWYRQAAGRGLQLLFYSVGIGQISSEVPQNLSASRPQDRQFILSSKKLLLSDSGFYLCAWSEAGGFQETQYFGPGTRLLVL.

The CDR3, as DNA: TGCGCCAGCAGCAGGACAGGGGGCTCCTATAATTCACCCCTCCACTTT. Its protein product is CASSRTGGSYNSPLHF. The chain carries TRBV5-1 and TRBJ1-6; TRBD1 matches at 10 bases. J gave up 0 bases and V 4 bases, and 1 base lay outside the gene matches. Per the germline V gene, CDR1 is SGHRS and CDR2 is YFSETQ. The CDR3 runs to 16 residues.

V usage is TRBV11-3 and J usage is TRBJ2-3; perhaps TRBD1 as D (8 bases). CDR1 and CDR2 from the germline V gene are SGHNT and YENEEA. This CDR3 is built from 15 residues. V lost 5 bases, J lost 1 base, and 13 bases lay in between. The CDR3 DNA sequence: TGTGCCAGCAGCGCAACAGGGGGGGGCACAGATACGCAGTATTTT. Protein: CASSATGGGTDTQYF.

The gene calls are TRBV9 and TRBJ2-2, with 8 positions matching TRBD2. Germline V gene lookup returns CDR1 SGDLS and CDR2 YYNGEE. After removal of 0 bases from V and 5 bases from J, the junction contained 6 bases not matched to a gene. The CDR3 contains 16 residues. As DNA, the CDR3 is TGTGCCAGCAGCGTAGAAGATAGCGGGGTGACCGGGGAGCTGTTTTTT. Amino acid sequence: CASSVEDSGVTGELFF.

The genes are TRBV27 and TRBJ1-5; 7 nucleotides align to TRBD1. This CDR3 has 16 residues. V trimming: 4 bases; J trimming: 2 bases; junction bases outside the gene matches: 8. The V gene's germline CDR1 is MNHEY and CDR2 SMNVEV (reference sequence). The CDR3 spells CASSSQGRIGNQPQHF. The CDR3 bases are TGTGCCAGCAGTTCACAGGGGAGGATTGGCAATCAGCCCCAGCATTTT.

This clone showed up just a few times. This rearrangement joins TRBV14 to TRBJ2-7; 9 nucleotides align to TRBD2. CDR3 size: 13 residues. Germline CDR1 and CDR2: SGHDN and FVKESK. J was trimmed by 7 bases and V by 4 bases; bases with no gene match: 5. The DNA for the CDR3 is TGTGCCAGCAGCCCTACCCTAGCGGGGGAGCAGTACTTC. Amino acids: CASSPTLAGEQYF. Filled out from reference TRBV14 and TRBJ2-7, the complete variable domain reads EAGVTQFPSHSVIEKGQTVTLRCDPISGHDNLYWYRRVMGKEIKFLLHFVKESKQDESGMPNNRFLAERTGGTYSTLKVQPAELEDSGVYFCASSPTLAGEQYFGPGTRLTVT.

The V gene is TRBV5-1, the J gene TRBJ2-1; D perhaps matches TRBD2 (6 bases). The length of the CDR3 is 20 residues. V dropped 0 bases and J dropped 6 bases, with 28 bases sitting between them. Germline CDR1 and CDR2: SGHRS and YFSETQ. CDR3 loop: CASSLVLWRDSRFWFNEQFF. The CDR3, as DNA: TGCGCCAGCAGCTTGGTGTTGTGGCGGGACTCGAGGTTTTGGTTCAATGAGCAGTTCTTC.

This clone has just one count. In DNA form, the CDR3 reads TGTGCCAGCAGGGACAGCGGGGGGATCTACGAGCAGTACGTC. Amino acids: CASRDSGGIYEQYV. The chain has TRBV6-1 and TRBJ2-7, with 9 bases that match TRBD2. This CDR3 contains 14 residues. Per germline, CDR1 MNHNS and CDR2 SASEGT. After removal of 6 bases from V and 3 bases from J, the junction contained 6 bases not matched to a gene.

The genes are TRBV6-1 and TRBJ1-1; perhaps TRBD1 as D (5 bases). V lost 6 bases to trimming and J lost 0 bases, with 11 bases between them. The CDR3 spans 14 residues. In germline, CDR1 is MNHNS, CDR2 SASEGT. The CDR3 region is CASRADSLNTEAFF. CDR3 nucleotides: TGTGCCAGCAGGGCTGACAGCCTGAACACTGAAGCTTTCTTT.

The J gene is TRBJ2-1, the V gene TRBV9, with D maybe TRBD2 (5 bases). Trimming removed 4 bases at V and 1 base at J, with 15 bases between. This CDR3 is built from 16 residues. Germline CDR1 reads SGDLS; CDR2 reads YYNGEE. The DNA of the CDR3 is TGTGCCAGCAGCCTAACACTAGAGTTTTCCTACAATGAGCAGTTCTTC. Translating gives CASSLTLEFSYNEQFF.

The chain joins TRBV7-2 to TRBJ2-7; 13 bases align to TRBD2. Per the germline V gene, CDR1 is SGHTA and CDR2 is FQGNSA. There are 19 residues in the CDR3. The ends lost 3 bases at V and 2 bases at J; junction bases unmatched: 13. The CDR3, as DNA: TGTGCCAGCAGCTTCTTCGGGACTAGCGGGGCTGCGTCTACCTACGAGCAGTACTTC. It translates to CASSFFGTSGAASTYEQYF.

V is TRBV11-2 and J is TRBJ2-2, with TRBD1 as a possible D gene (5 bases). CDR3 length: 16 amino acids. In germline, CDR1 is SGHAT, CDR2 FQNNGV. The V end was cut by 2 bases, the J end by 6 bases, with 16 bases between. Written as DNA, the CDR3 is TGTGCCAGCAGCTTAAGGGGTCGCGAACGGGCCGGGGAGCTGTTTTTT. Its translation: CASSLRGRERAGELFF.

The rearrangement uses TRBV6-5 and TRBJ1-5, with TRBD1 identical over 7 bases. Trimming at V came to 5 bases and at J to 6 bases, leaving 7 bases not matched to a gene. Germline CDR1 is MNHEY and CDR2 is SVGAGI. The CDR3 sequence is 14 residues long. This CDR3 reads CASSLQGSAQPQHF. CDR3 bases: TGTGCCAGCAGTCTACAGGGGTCTGCTCAGCCCCAGCATTTT.

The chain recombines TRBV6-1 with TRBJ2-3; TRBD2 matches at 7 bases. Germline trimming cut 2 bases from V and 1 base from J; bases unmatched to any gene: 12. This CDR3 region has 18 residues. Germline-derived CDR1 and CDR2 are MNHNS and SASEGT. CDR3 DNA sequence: TGTGCCAGCAGTGAATTCGGCGGGAGATGGGATGGCACAGATACGCAGTATTTT. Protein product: CASSEFGGRWDGTDTQYF.

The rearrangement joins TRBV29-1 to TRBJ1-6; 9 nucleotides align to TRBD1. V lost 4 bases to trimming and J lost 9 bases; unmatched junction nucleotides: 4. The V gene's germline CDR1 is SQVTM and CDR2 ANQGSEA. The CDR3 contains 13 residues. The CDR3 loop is CSVGSDRGSPLHF. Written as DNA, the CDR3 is TGCAGCGTTGGTTCGGACAGGGGTTCACCCCTCCACTTT.

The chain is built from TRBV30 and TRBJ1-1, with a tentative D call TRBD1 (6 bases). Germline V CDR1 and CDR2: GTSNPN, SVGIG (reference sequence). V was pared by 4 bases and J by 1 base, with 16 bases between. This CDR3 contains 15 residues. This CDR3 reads CAWNPNRVGNTEAFF. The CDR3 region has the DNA TGTGCCTGGAATCCGAACAGGGTGGGGAACACTGAAGCTTTCTTT.

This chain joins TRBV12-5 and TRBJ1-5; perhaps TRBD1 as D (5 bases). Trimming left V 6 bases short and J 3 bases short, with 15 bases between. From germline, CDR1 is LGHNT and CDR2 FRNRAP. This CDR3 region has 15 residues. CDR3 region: CASGSVGATNQPQHF. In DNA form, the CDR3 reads TGTGCTAGTGGCTCCGTTGGGGCAACCAATCAGCCCCAGCATTTT.

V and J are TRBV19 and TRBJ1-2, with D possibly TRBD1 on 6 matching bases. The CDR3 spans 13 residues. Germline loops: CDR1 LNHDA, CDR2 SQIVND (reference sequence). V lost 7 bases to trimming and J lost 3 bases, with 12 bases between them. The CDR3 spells CASNSGEHYGYTF. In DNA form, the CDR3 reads TGTGCCAGTAATTCAGGGGAGCACTATGGCTACACCTTC.

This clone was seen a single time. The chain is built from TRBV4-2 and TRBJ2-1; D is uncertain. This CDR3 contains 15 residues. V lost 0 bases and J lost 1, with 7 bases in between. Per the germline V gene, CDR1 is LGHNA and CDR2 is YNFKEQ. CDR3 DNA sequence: TGTGCCAGCAGCCAAGACAAACTGTCCTACAATGAGCAGTTCTTC. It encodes CASSQDKLSYNEQFF.

The CDR3 bases are TGTGCCATCAGTGAGTCGACACAGGGCAGGGAGCAGTACTTC. This encodes CAISESTQGREQYF. V and J are TRBV10-3 and TRBJ2-7; perhaps TRBD1 as D (6 bases). Germline-derived CDR1 and CDR2 are ENHRY and SYGVKD. CDR3 length: 14 residues. V was pared by 0 bases and J by 7 bases, with 13 bases between.

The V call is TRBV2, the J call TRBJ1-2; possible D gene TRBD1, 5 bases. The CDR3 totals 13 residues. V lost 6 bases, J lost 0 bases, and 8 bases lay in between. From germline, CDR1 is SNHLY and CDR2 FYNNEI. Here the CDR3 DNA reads TGTGCCAGCAGCACAGGTCCTAACTATGGCTACACCTTC. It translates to CASSTGPNYGYTF.

CDR3 bases: TGTGCAAGTCGCTTAATATTGGGACAGGGGGCTAGGTCCTATAATTCACCCCTCCACTTT. It encodes CASRLILGQGARSYNSPLHF. The V and J genes are TRBV12-2 and TRBJ1-6; the table names TRBD1, a call not compared with the DNA. TRBV12-2 corresponds to a pseudogene. The CDR3 is made up of 20 amino acids.